This TCR beta chain emerged from a study of CD8 T cells in ankylosing spondylitis. Quantitative barcoded 5'-RACE was used to prepare TCR beta libraries. TCRdb reanalysed the 5' RACE reads using MiXCR and keeps one entry per CDR3 protein. The data contain 200,000 to 250,000 distinct CDR3 sequences, roughly 32% of them singletons. This clonotype was observed a few times. The antigen remains undetermined. Study-level results: A number of the motif variants had already been described in reactive arthritis synovial fluid and blood.

The CDR3 runs to 14 residues. Germline V gene sequence: CDR1 DFQATT, CDR2 SNEGSKA (reference sequence). The rearrangement joins TRBV20-1 to TRBJ2-7, with 8 bases lining up with TRBD2. Sequencing input: blood, either unsorted or a sorted T cell fraction (not recorded which). The TCR comes from a male donor with ankylosing spondylitis or in good health (not recorded which). CDR3 bases: TGCCGCGCTAAGCGGGGGCCAGGCTCCTACGAGCAGTACTTC. Its translation is CRAKRGPGSYEQYF.